The rows below give T cell receptor beta chains drawn from one sample of a study of blood T cells in healthy people across ages. Each CDR3 protein gets one entry after TCRdb re-called the 5' RACE reads with MiXCR. The data contain 870,000 or so distinct CDR3 sequences, 25% to 30% of them singletons. The sample was blood. The origin of the receptors is a woman of 80 years or more in good health. The CDR3 runs from the conserved cysteine through the conserved F or W. A D gene is named only where the DNA matches it firmly. Size is omitted from some rows. Given values are once, few, many or a class for expanded clones.

v_gene	j_gene	d_gene	abundance	CDR3aa	CDR3nt
TRBV7-2	TRBJ2-1	NA	many	CASSLGFGLNEQFF	TGTGCCAGCAGCTTAGGCTTTGGTCTCAATGAGCAGTTCTTC
TRBV10-3	TRBJ2-7	NA	many	CAISDPGHRRSYEQYF	TGTGCCATCAGTGACCCGGGACACCGTAGGTCCTACGAGCAGTACTTC
TRBV19	TRBJ1-2	NA	NA	CASSKMDGNYGYTF	TGTGCCAGTAGTAAAATGGACGGTAACTATGGCTACACCTTC
TRBV4-3	TRBJ2-1	NA	many	CASSQEFLGVTLYNEQFF	TGCGCCAGCAGCCAAGAATTTCTCGGGGTTACCCTCTACAATGAGCAGTTCTTC
TRBV30	TRBJ2-5	NA	few	CAWSVGRTQYF	TGTGCCTGGAGTGTAGGGCGGACCCAGTACTTC
TRBV28	TRBJ1-2	TRBD1	NA	CASSVPGQDYGYTF	TGTGCCAGCAGTGTTCCGGGACAGGACTATGGCTACACCTTC
TRBV25-1	TRBJ1-1	TRBD1	NA	CASSGHPGTGVTEAFF	TGTGCCAGCAGTGGACACCCCGGGACAGGGGTTACTGAAGCTTTCTTT
TRBV18	TRBJ2-5	TRBD1	many	CASSQTGGRRETQYF	TGTGCCAGCTCACAAACAGGGGGCCGTAGAGAGACCCAGTACTTC
TRBV12-3/TRBV12-4	TRBJ2-5	NA	many	CASSKLQGSQTQYF	TGTGCCAGCAGCAAACTCCAGGGGTCGCAGACCCAGTACTTC
TRBV7-2	TRBJ2-5	NA	many	CASSLQSDMEWGLKTQYF	TGTGCCAGCAGCTTACAGTCGGATATGGAATGGGGTTTAAAGACCCAGTACTTC
TRBV7-2	TRBJ2-1	TRBD2	many	CASSLGGGASYNEQFF	TGTGCCAGCAGCTTAGGCGGGGGGGCCTCTTACAATGAGCAGTTCTTC
TRBV7-2	TRBJ2-2	NA	NA	CASSLVVSGGRGPGELFF	TGTGCCAGCAGCTTAGTTGTATCGGGTGGCAGGGGCCCCGGGGAGCTGTTTTTT
TRBV6-6	TRBJ1-4	NA	many	CASRDRSTNEKLFF	TGTGCCAGCAGAGACAGGTCTACTAATGAAAAACTGTTTTTT
TRBV5-5	TRBJ1-2	NA	many	CASSWSTGAGYGYTF	TGTGCCAGCAGCTGGAGCACGGGGGCGGGCTATGGCTACACCTTC
TRBV20-1	TRBJ2-5	NA	many	CSASGGTQETQYF	TGCAGTGCTAGCGGGGGGACACAAGAGACCCAGTACTTC
TRBV5-1	TRBJ2-4	TRBD2	many	CASKAGTSGNIQYF	TGCGCCAGCAAAGCCGGGACTAGTGGCAACATTCAGTACTTC
TRBV6-1	TRBJ1-2	NA	NA	CASTTPGGARYSGYTF	TGTGCCAGCACCACCCCCGGGGGGGCGCGGTATAGTGGCTACACCTTC
TRBV5-1	TRBJ2-3	TRBD1	NA	CASRSGTAPTDTQYF	TGCGCCAGCAGAAGTGGGACAGCGCCCACAGATACGCAGTATTTT
TRBV2	TRBJ1-4	TRBD1	few	CASRATGVANEKLFF	TGTGCCAGCAGGGCTACAGGGGTAGCAAATGAAAAACTGTTTTTT
TRBV6-5	TRBJ2-5	NA	NA	CASSYGDGSQTQYF	TGTGCCAGCAGTTACGGTGACGGTTCTCAGACCCAGTACTTC
TRBV12-3/TRBV12-4	TRBJ1-5	NA	NA	CASSLAGNANQPQHF	TGTGCCAGCAGTTTGGCAGGGAATGCCAATCAGCCCCAGCATTTT
TRBV27	TRBJ2-4	TRBD1	NA	CASSLQGVVKNIQYF	TGTGCCAGCAGTTTACAGGGGGTCGTCAAAAACATTCAGTACTTC
TRBV14	TRBJ2-3	NA	NA	CASSRLLMTDTQYF	TGTGCCAGCAGCCGACTACTAATGACAGATACGCAGTATTTT
TRBV7-2	TRBJ2-1	TRBD1	many	CASSPRTGGQFF	TGTGCCAGCAGCCCTCGGACAGGGGGGCAGTTCTTC
TRBV6-2/TRBV6-3	TRBJ1-2	TRBD1	many	CASSYSSRQGNGYTF	TGTGCCAGCAGTTACTCGTCGCGACAGGGAAATGGCTACACCTTC
TRBV28	TRBJ2-3	TRBD2	NA	CASSSSGGRTDTRYF	TGTGCCAGCAGTTCTAGCGGGGGGAGAACAGATACGCGGTATTTT
TRBV12-3/TRBV12-4	TRBJ2-6	NA	many	CASGGRRVLAGANVLTF	TGTGCCAGCGGGGGACGGCGCGTTTTAGCGGGGGCCAACGTCCTGACTTTC
TRBV9	TRBJ2-1	TRBD1	NA	CASQPTGEGNEQFF	TGTGCCAGCCAACCGACAGGGGAAGGGAATGAGCAGTTCTTC